The T cell receptor (beta chain) described here comes from a study of OX40 agonist ivuxolimab in advanced cancers. The assay was immunoSEQ multiplex PCR, and TCRdb's table has in-frame clones only and misses some. The repertoire has 90,000 to 100,000 clones, 88% of them found once; the top ten carry about 0.82%. The sequence derives from an adult with an advanced solid tumor such as melanoma, head and neck, liver or kidney cancer. The material was CD4+ or CD8+ T cells sorted from blood, obtained in a trial of the OX40 agonist ivuxolimab.

CDR3 in amino acids: CASSPGGIDLNEQFF. The CDR3 DNA follows: TGTGCCAGCTCACCTGGCGGGATCGATCTAAATGAGCAGTTCTTC. This sequence joins TRBV18 and TRBJ2-1; a weak D match, TRBD2 (6 bases). Deletions cut 3 bases from V and 7 bases from J, with 16 bases between. The CDR3 is made up of 15 amino acids. The germline V gene encodes CDR1 KGHSH and CDR2 LQKENI.